The clone carrying this T cell receptor (beta chain) has more than one count but fewer than ten. This record comes from a study of blood T cell repertoires in COVID-19. The V and J ends lost 5 bases and 1 base respectively, with 9 bases between them. Germline CDR1 SGHRS, CDR2 YFSETQ. The CDR3 covers 13 residues. Sequenced by immunoSEQ multiplex PCR; TCRdb stores in-frame clones only, minus some. The sample yields more than 250,000 clones, approximately 86% seen once. The sequenced sample was peripheral blood. The sequence was collected from a woman in her thirties who had recovered from COVID-19. The chain couples TRBV5-1 to TRBJ1-1; no clear D. The chain's CDR3 is CASRFSENTEAFF. CDR3 DNA: TGCGCCAGCAGATTTTCAGAGAACACTGAAGCTTTCTTT.